The present T cell receptor beta chain was sequenced within a study of blood T cells in healthy people across ages. A few counts support this clonotype. As yet, its antigen is unknown. For the second PCR, which ran for roughly 6 to 12 cycles, a sample-barcoded 5' primer and a J-beta primer mix were used. TCRdb used MiXCR to reprocess the 5' RACE reads, holding one entry per CDR3 protein. The data contain around 940,000 distinct CDR3 sequences, 51% of them singletons. Whole-study results and caveats: Higher diversity and more naive CD4+ cells were features of long-lived donors, compared to aged donors. Those diversity estimates obtained from one million T cells were thought to be underestimates.

The germline gives CDR1 MDHEN, CDR2 SYDVKM. V shed 6 bases and J 1 base; nucleotides not matched to a gene: 3. This CDR3 is built from 13 residues. V and J are TRBV28 and TRBJ2-7; 7 positions match TRBD1. This TCR was recovered from a woman between 55 and 75 years old in good health. The sequenced sample was blood. The CDR3 spells CASRKTGSYEQYF. The CDR3 bases are TGTGCCAGCAGAAAGACAGGGTCCTACGAGCAGTACTTC.